This TCR beta chain stems from a study of OX40 agonist ivuxolimab in advanced cancers. Measured with immunoSEQ multiplex PCR; TCRdb has only the in-frame clones, and not every one. The table shows more than 45,000 clones, with 89% occurring only once. Germline V gene sequence: CDR1 SGHAT, CDR2 FQNNGV. Trimming removed 4 bases from V and 2 bases from J; junction bases left unmatched: 3. CDR3 length: 16 amino acids. The sequence was collected from an adult with an advanced solid tumor such as melanoma, head and neck, liver or kidney cancer. The chain employs TRBV11-2 and TRBJ2-2; 11 bases fit TRBD2. Here the sequenced sample was CD4+ or CD8+ T cells sorted from blood, taken in a trial of the OX40 agonist ivuxolimab. CDR3 protein: CASSWGLAVNTGELFF. CDR3 in DNA: TGTGCCAGCAGCTGGGGACTAGCGGTAAACACCGGGGAGCTGTTTTTT.